This T cell receptor beta chain was sequenced during a study of blood T cell repertoires in COVID-19. Background on the study: COVID-19 samples from acute and convalescent phases originated in the United States, Italy and Spain. From T cells, B-cell-depleted T cells, or PBMCs came the material, which was cDNA or gDNA.

Per the authors' pipeline: Amplified reference gene primers provided the basis for estimating nucleated cell counts. Some clones are missing from TCRdb's copy, which holds only in-frame ones; the method was immunoSEQ multiplex PCR. The DNA was the basis for D and trimming; V, J and clone size are from that table. The sample consists of about 190,000 clones, under 85% of them appearing once. The CDR3 covers 15 residues. CDR1 is MDHEN, CDR2 SYDVKM, per germline. The germline V and J ends were trimmed by 2 bases and 4 bases, with 11 bases remaining between them. The source is a woman in her thirties or forties with acute or convalescent COVID-19. Sequencing was done on a sample of peripheral blood. The chain links TRBV28 to TRBJ2-2, with D unclear. The CDR3 DNA reads as TGTGCCAGCAGTTTAATGGGCCAGCCCACCGGGGAGCTGTTTTTT. It specifies CASSLMGQPTGELFF.